The 20 T cell receptor beta chains in this list originate from one sample, sequenced in a study of shared clonotypes between healthy human individuals. Sequencing was performed with immunoSEQ multiplex PCR; in TCRdb, only in-frame clones are kept and a portion is missing. The sample includes 1.5 million to 1.9 million clones, about 98% of them seen just once. The sequenced material came from naive CD4+ T cells sorted from blood. The subset was: CD45RA+ positively selected. The receptors come from a man aged 25-40 years in good health.

The chain uses TRBV6-4 and TRBJ2-1; D unresolved. Per germline, CDR1 MRHNA and CDR2 SNTAGT. This CDR3 region has 11 residues. Trimming removed 6 bases at V and 6 bases at J, with 6 bases between. The CDR3 spells CASRASNEQFF. CDR3 nucleotide sequence: TGTGCCAGCAGAGCCAGCAATGAGCAGTTCTTC.

The table lists this clone with a count of one. The chain couples TRBV29-1 to TRBJ1-5; TRBD1 aligns across 8 bases. The CDR3 has 13 amino acids. Looked up from germline, CDR1 is SQVTM and CDR2 is ANQGSEA. With V trimmed by 4 bases and J by 4 bases, 3 bases remained unmatched. The chain's CDR3 is CSVATGANQPQHF. The CDR3 coding sequence is TGCAGCGTTGCGACAGGGGCGAATCAGCCCCAGCATTTT.

This chain links TRBV28 with TRBJ2-7; possibly TRBD2 for D (6 bases). Per the germline V gene, CDR1 is MDHEN and CDR2 is SYDVKM. This CDR3 comprises 13 residues. Between the trimmed V and J ends, which lost 5 bases and 5 bases, there was a span of 13 bases. The CDR3, as DNA: TGTGCCAGCAGTCCCGGGAGACCCCACGAGCAGTACTTC. Amino acids: CASSPGRPHEQYF.

As regards this clone: This CDR3 is also generated by other DNA sequences in the sample. The V and J genes are TRBV5-1 and TRBJ2-5; the match to TRBD1 covers 8 bases. Germline V lookup: CDR1 SGHRS, CDR2 YFSETQ. The CDR3 consists of 13 residues. The V segment lost 5 bases and the J segment 7 bases; nucleotides outside the gene matches: 7. CDR3 region: CASSRGQGGTQYF. The CDR3 DNA is TGCGCCAGCAGTCGAGGACAGGGAGGGACCCAGTACTTC.

The chain is built from TRBV20-1 and TRBJ2-7; D is tentatively TRBD1 or TRBD2 (5 bases each). From germline, CDR1 is DFQATT and CDR2 SNEGSKA (reference sequence). V was shortened by 0 bases and J by 13 bases, with 13 bases between the two germline ends. This CDR3 region has 11 residues. Here the CDR3 DNA reads TGCAGTGCTAGAGATGTGGGGGTTGTCTACTTC. Translated, it gives CSARDVGVVYF.

Worth noting for this clone: This same CDR3 is encoded by further DNA sequences in the sample. This chain joins TRBV18 and TRBJ2-1; 7 bases fit TRBD2. This CDR3 region has 16 residues. V dropped 0 bases and J dropped 0; count of bases not matched to a gene: 2. CDR1 and CDR2 (germline): KGHSH, LQKENI. CDR3 region: CASSPPGGSSYNEQFF. CDR3 nucleotides: TGTGCCAGCTCACCACCCGGGGGGAGCTCCTACAATGAGCAGTTCTTC.

The CDR3 here is CSYRGQDLSGYTF. For the CDR3, the DNA is TGCAGCTACAGGGGGCAGGATCTCTCGGGCTACACCTTC. This rearrangement joins TRBV29-1 to TRBJ1-2; 9 nucleotides agree with TRBD1. The CDR3 spans 13 residues. The V and J ends lost 8 bases and 8 bases, in that order; junction bases with no gene match: 12. CDR1 and CDR2 (germline): SQVTM, ANQGSEA.

V usage is TRBV27 and J usage is TRBJ2-7, with TRBD2 matching 11 bases. There are 17 residues in the CDR3. Germline V gene sequence: CDR1 MNHEY, CDR2 SMNVEV (reference sequence). J was trimmed by 7 bases and V by 2 bases; bases with no gene match: 13. The CDR3 DNA reads as TGTGCCAGCAGTTTAGGGCTAGCGGGAGGCCCGACGGGGGAGCAGTACTTC. It yields the protein CASSLGLAGGPTGEQYF.

This clone has just one count. This sequence joins TRBV25-1 and TRBJ2-7, with 10 bases fitting TRBD1. The CDR3 has 16 amino acids. Germline V gene sequence: CDR1 MGHDK, CDR2 SYGVNS. V lost 3 bases, J lost 6 bases, and 11 bases stayed unmatched. CDR3 protein: CASSERTGTGAREQYF. In DNA form, the CDR3 reads TGTGCCAGCAGTGAGAGAACCGGGACAGGGGCCCGCGAGCAGTACTTC.

The V gene is TRBV11-3, the J gene TRBJ2-1, with D perhaps matching TRBD2 (6 bases). CDR1 SGHNT and CDR2 YENEEA come from the germline V gene. V lost 0 bases and J lost 4, with 7 bases in between. There are 14 residues in the CDR3. CDR3: CASSLEGLYNEQFF. For the CDR3, the DNA is TGTGCCAGCAGCTTAGAAGGACTATACAATGAGCAGTTCTTC.

This chain links TRBV2 with TRBJ2-7, with D possibly called TRBD1 or TRBD2 (5 bases each). The V gene lost 7 bases and the J gene lost 0 bases, with 16 bases spanning the gap. This CDR3 is built from 15 residues. Germline V gene sequence: CDR1 SNHLY, CDR2 FYNNEI. The chain's CDR3 is CASTGDLGVSYEQYF. The CDR3 bases are TGTGCCAGCACCGGGGACCTCGGGGTCTCCTACGAGCAGTACTTC.

This clone appeared a single time. The chain combines TRBV4-1 with TRBJ2-7; 9 bases are shared with TRBD2. The CDR3 has 17 residues. CDR1 and CDR2 (germline): MGHRA, YSYEKL. The junction had 9 bases not matched to a gene; V was cut back by 1 base and J by 2 bases. The CDR3 loop is CASSQGSASGIAYEQYF. The CDR3 coding sequence is TGCGCCAGCAGCCAAGGGTCGGCTAGCGGGATTGCCTACGAGCAGTACTTC.

The chain links TRBV6-1 to TRBJ2-3; no clear D. CDR3 length: 13 amino acids. Germline CDR1 is MNHNS and CDR2 is SASEGT. Trimming pared 1 base from V and 4 bases from J, leaving 6 bases between. The CDR3: CASSEEVADTQYF. CDR3 DNA: TGTGCCAGCAGTGAAGAGGTGGCAGATACGCAGTATTTT.

This clone appeared once. The rearrangement joins TRBV7-2 to TRBJ2-1; TRBD1 might be the D (6 bases). Trimming shortened V by 5 bases and J by 5 bases, and 13 bases separated the two germline ends. The CDR3 spans 14 residues. In germline, CDR1 is SGHTA, CDR2 FQGNSA. CDR3 DNA: TGTGCCAGCAGCCCGTACAGGGATAACAATGAGCAGTTCTTC. Amino acids: CASSPYRDNNEQFF.

This CDR3 is CASSLLGEGGRAFF. The DNA for the CDR3 is TGTGCCAGCAGCTTATTGGGAGAGGGGGGACGGGCTTTCTTT. V is TRBV7-2 and J is TRBJ1-1; perhaps TRBD1 as D (6 bases). The V end lost 2 bases, the J end lost 11 bases, and 18 bases lay between the germline ends. Germline CDR1 reads SGHTA; CDR2 reads FQGNSA. This CDR3 spans 14 amino acids.

The chain links TRBV9 to TRBJ1-1; TRBD1 is a possible D gene (6 bases). CDR3 length equals 15 residues. V shed 6 bases and J shed 4 bases, with 19 bases lying between them. Germline V gene lookup returns CDR1 SGDLS and CDR2 YYNGEE. DNA for the CDR3: TGTGCCAGCAACCCCCTTGGGGGGCTGATCACTGAAGCTTTCTTT. Its translation: CASNPLGGLITEAFF. Drawing the rest from reference TRBV9 and TRBJ1-1, the complete variable domain is DSGVTQTPKHLITATGQRVTLRCSPRSGDLSVYWYQQSLDQGLQFLIQYYNGEERAKGNILERFSAQQFPDLHSELNLSSLELGDSALYFCASNPLGGLITEAFFGQGTRLTVV.

The chain combines TRBV7-9 with TRBJ2-1; the match to TRBD2 covers 11 bases. The length of the CDR3 is 15 residues. In germline, CDR1 is SEHNR, CDR2 FQNEAQ (reference sequence). Trimming cost V 7 bases and J 4 bases; bases outside gene matches: 6. In DNA, the CDR3 is TGTGCCAGCATCAAACTAGCGGGAGCTTACAATGAGCAGTTCTTC. Residues: CASIKLAGAYNEQFF.

J is TRBJ1-5 and V is TRBV2; D not resolved. Germline CDR1 and CDR2: SNHLY and FYNNEI. V lost 4 bases to trimming and J lost 4 bases, with 8 bases between them. The CDR3 extends over 13 amino acids. This CDR3 is CASSVGPNQPQHF. For the CDR3, the DNA is TGTGCCAGCAGTGTAGGACCGAATCAGCCCCAGCATTTT. The full variable domain, rest sourced from reference TRBV2 and TRBJ1-5, is EPEVTQTPSHQVTQMGQEVILRCVPISNHLYFYWYRQILGQKVEFLVSFYNNEISEKSEIFDDQFSVERPDGSNFTLKIRSTKLEDSAMYFCASSVGPNQPQHFGDGTRLSIL.

V gene TRBV10-2 combines with J gene TRBJ2-5; unclear D gene. The CDR3 runs to 14 residues. Trimming pared 0 bases from V and 2 bases from J, leaving 7 bases between. CDR1 WSHSY and CDR2 SAAADI come from the germline V gene. The CDR3 region is CASSESARQETQYF. CDR3 bases: TGCGCCAGCAGTGAGTCGGCCAGACAAGAGACCCAGTACTTC.

The chain has TRBV15 and TRBJ1-1; a possible D gene is TRBD1 (5 bases). Germline assignment: CDR1 LNHNV and CDR2 YYDKDF (reference sequence). The CDR3 loop spans 15 amino acids. V lost 1 base, J lost 0 bases, and 9 bases lay in between. The CDR3 loop is CATSRVRGMNTEAFF. The CDR3 DNA is TGTGCCACCAGCAGAGTACGGGGCATGAACACTGAAGCTTTCTTT.